This T cell receptor beta chain comes out of a study of T-cell reconstitution after alpha-beta-depleted transplantation in children (dated by TCRdb to 2016 to 2017). Context from the whole study: T-cell immune reconstitution after TCRalphabeta/CD19-depleted allogeneic hematopoietic cell transplantation in children was quantitatively tracked in the study by means of TCR repertoire profiling.

In regard to this clonotype: The antigen it binds to is not known. Per-base quality was not reported, and no clone a single base away is much larger than it.

The library was produced with PCR. The data were produced on an Illumina HiSeq 2500. TCR library preparation used molecular barcoding, with unique molecular identifiers applied to normalize quantification of the TCRbeta repertoire. TCRdb passed the public sequencing reads through fastp at Q25 and MiXCR, retaining productive beta sequences. Under each unique CDR3 protein, matching rows form one entry showing the most common genes and DNA. The sample contains 250,000 to 300,000 distinct CDR3 sequences, 9.9% of them found a single time. The biggest ten clones account for 10% of the sample. From the cysteine through the phenylalanine, the CDR3 covers 15 amino acids. This entry keeps only the CDR3 DNA: 45 bases, framed from base 1. Relative to germline, V is 7 bases shorter and J is 6 bases shorter, with 19 bases between their ends.

Sample: PBMCs from the stem cell graft donor, taken from the stem cell graft. This clonotype was obtained from a human donor who donated a stem cell graft to a child with SCID. The rearrangement joined TRBV12-3 or TRBV12-4 to TRBJ1-5; D gene: possibly TRBD1, on 6 matching bases. The DNA sequence is TGTGCCAGCAATCTTGTCGGGGGCGCGGCTCAGCCCCAGCATTTT. It translates to CASNLVGGAAQPQHF.